This T cell receptor beta chain was identified during a study of regulatory T cells in long-lasting Graves disease. This clonotype showed up many times. Its antigen is not identified. Through Arm-PCR of CDR3 regions and iRepertoire HTBI primers, TCR beta libraries were built. TCRdb ran MiXCR on the multiplex PCR reads and lists one entry per CDR3 protein. The sample consists of around 400,000 distinct CDR3 sequences, about an eighth of them appearing once. Germline CDR1 reads ENHRY; CDR2 reads SYGVKD. V trimming: 0 bases; J trimming: 0 bases; junction bases outside the gene matches: 0. This CDR3 has 15 residues. The study's findings and limits: Favored usage of TRBV28, TRBJ1-2 and TRBJ2-5 was recorded in persistent disease.

Time point: newly diagnosed GD, antithyroid drugs for less than 3 months. PBMC RNA was the source of the TCR library. These data also formed part of another study, on T cells in Graves' hyperthyroidism and ophthalmopathy. That paper states: Patients showing uncontrolled infection, other autoimmune disease, pregnancy or lactation were ineligible.

The TCR was taken from a woman in her late teens or twenties with Graves disease. This sample comprised peripheral blood mononuclear cells (PBMCs), obtained at new diagnosis, from a patient treated with antithyroid drugs. V and J are TRBV10-3 and TRBJ1-1; 8 bases align to TRBD1. The CDR3 spells CAISESGQVNTEAFF. For the CDR3, the DNA is TGTGCCATCAGTGAGTCGGGACAGGTGAACACTGAAGCTTTCTTT.